These T cell receptor beta chains were read from a single sample in a study of cytomegalovirus exposure and HLA in healthy donors. TCRdb's table, derived via immunoSEQ multiplex PCR, lists solely in-frame clones and lacks some. The sample lists 130,000 or so clones; about 80% were seen once. The material sequenced was PBMCs. The receptors were gathered from a man aged 18 to 35 in good health and CMV-seronegative. Each CDR3 is given with its conserved first and last residue. D genes are given only for firm matches. The listing skips clone size in some rows; elsewhere it reads once, few, many or a size class.

NA,TRBJ2-7,NA,TRBV11-2,CASSLRAGVYAYEQYF,TGTGCCAGCAGCTTACGGGCAGGGGTTTACGCCTACGAGCAGTACTTC
TRBD2,TRBJ2-2,once,TRBV7-3,CASSLKAGGTGELFF,TGTGCCAGCAGCTTAAAGGCGGGGGGGACCGGGGAGCTGTTTTTT
NA,TRBJ1-1,NA,TRBV6-1,CASSEIGGRTEAFF,TGTGCCAGCAGTGAAATCGGAGGACGCACTGAAGCTTTCTTT
TRBD2,TRBJ2-1,NA,TRBV7-2,CASSLESGGAHEQFF,TGTGCCAGCAGCTTAGAAAGCGGGGGGGCCCACGAGCAGTTCTTC
TRBD1,TRBJ1-3,NA,TRBV5-4,CASSLGTVGNTIYF,TGTGCCAGCAGCCTAGGGACAGTCGGAAACACCATATATTTT
NA,TRBJ2-7,NA,TRBV21-1,CASSKDRGNEQYF,TGTGCCAGCAGCAAAGACCGGGGAAACGAGCAGTACTTC
TRBD2,TRBJ2-3,NA,TRBV5-6,CASSLSGALTDTQYF,TGTGCCAGCAGCTTGAGCGGGGCCCTCACAGATACGCAGTATTTT
NA,TRBJ1-5,NA,TRBV9,CASSVGAGGNQPQHF,TGTGCCAGCAGCGTAGGGGCAGGGGGCAATCAGCCCCAGCATTTT
NA,TRBJ2-3,NA,TRBV15,CATKSAAAAGVDTQYF,TGTGCCACCAAATCAGCCGCGGCGGCTGGAGTAGATACGCAGTATTTT
TRBD1,TRBJ1-2,few,TRBV4-3,CASSQDRGGYGYTF,TGCGCCAGCAGCCAGGACAGGGGGGGGTATGGCTACACCTTC
NA,TRBJ1-4,NA,TRBV6-1,CASSEAAGYNEKLFF,TGTGCCAGCAGTGAAGCGGCGGGGTATAATGAAAAACTGTTTTTT
NA,TRBJ2-3,NA,TRBV4-1,CASSQNIGLVDADTQYF,TGCGCCAGCAGCCAGAACATCGGACTGGTCGACGCAGATACGCAGTATTTT
NA,TRBJ1-1,NA,TRBV6-5,CASSTVQGGEAFF,TGTGCCAGCAGCACGGTACAGGGCGGAGAGGCTTTCTTT
NA,TRBJ1-6,NA,TRBV27,CASSLSRDGGSPLHF,TGTGCCAGCAGTTTATCGCGGGACGGCGGTTCACCCCTCCACTTT
NA,TRBJ2-6,NA,TRBV27,CASSLSYRESGANVLTF,TGTGCCAGCAGTCTTAGTTACAGGGAATCTGGGGCCAACGTCCTGACTTTC
NA,TRBJ2-3,NA,TRBV7-3,CASSFQEADTQYF,TGTGCCAGCAGCTTTCAGGAGGCAGATACGCAGTATTTT
NA,TRBJ1-2,NA,TRBV6-5,CASSYSATAANYGYTF,TGTGCCAGCAGTTACTCAGCGACGGCGGCTAACTATGGCTACACCTTC
NA,TRBJ1-2,NA,TRBV4-3,CASSQVEGSYTF,TGCGCCAGCAGCCAAGTGGAGGGTAGCTACACCTTC
TRBD1,TRBJ2-1,NA,TRBV6-5,CASSAGTGADEQFF,TGTGCCAGCAGCGCCGGGACAGGGGCCGATGAGCAGTTCTTC
TRBD1,TRBJ1-1,NA,TRBV7-3,CASSLLQGAEAFF,TGTGCCAGCAGCCTTTTACAGGGGGCCGAAGCTTTCTTT
NA,TRBJ1-2,NA,TRBV11-2,CASSLDPPSGQHYGYTF,TGTGCCAGCAGCTTAGATCCCCCCTCGGGACAACACTATGGCTACACCTTC
TRBD2,TRBJ2-3,NA,TRBV10-3,CAISDGLAGTDTQYF,TGTGCCATCAGTGACGGGTTAGCGGGAACCGATACGCAGTATTTT
NA,TRBJ1-1,NA,TRBV19,CASGADEAFF,TGTGCCAGTGGGGCAGACGAAGCTTTCTTT
NA,TRBJ2-7,NA,TRBV12-2,CASRSLDRGRYEQYF,TGTGCAAGTCGCTCCTTGGACAGGGGAAGATACGAGCAGTACTTC
NA,TRBJ1-6,NA,TRBV19,CASSISSGENSPLHF,TGTGCCAGTAGTATATCGTCCGGGGAAAATTCACCCCTCCACTTT
TRBD2,TRBJ2-1,NA,TRBV7-7,CASSAGTSSYNEQFF,TGTGCCAGTTCAGCGGGGACCTCCTCCTACAATGAGCAGTTCTTC
NA,TRBJ2-7,few,TRBV4-1,CASSPGMSTYEQYF,TGCGCCAGCAGCCCGGGGATGAGCACCTACGAGCAGTACTTC
TRBD2,TRBJ2-7,NA,TRBV19,CASSPSTSGAYEQYF,TGTGCCAGTAGCCCTAGTACTAGCGGGGCCTACGAGCAGTACTTC
TRBD2,TRBJ2-5,NA,TRBV7-9,CASSLALGTSGQETQYF,TGTGCCAGCAGTTTGGCCCTAGGGACTAGCGGTCAAGAGACCCAGTACTTC
NA,TRBJ2-7,NA,TRBV10-3,CAIRQGSYEQYF,TGTGCCATCAGGCAGGGATCCTACGAGCAGTACTTC
TRBD1,TRBJ2-5,NA,TRBV11-2,CASSLGQEETQYF,TGTGCCAGCAGCTTGGGACAGGAAGAGACCCAGTACTTC
NA,TRBJ1-5,once,TRBV4-3,CASSQGSGHQPQHF,TGCGCCAGCAGCCAAGGCTCAGGCCATCAGCCCCAGCATTTT
NA,TRBJ1-3,NA,TRBV5-4,CASSLGARSGNTIYF,TGTGCCAGCAGCTTGGGGGCGCGCTCTGGAAACACCATATATTTT
TRBD1,TRBJ1-1,NA,TRBV25-1,CASSEYRGDTEAFF,TGTGCCAGCAGTGAGTACAGGGGGGACACTGAAGCTTTCTTT
NA,TRBJ1-1,few,TRBV7-8,CASSLRLSRAFF,TGTGCCAGCAGCCTACGTTTGTCCCGGGCTTTCTTT
NA,TRBJ1-1,NA,TRBV19,CASRAGRNPNTEAFF,TGTGCCAGTAGGGCAGGGCGTAACCCAAACACTGAAGCTTTCTTT
NA,TRBJ1-1,NA,TRBV5-4,CASSRGGVVNTEAFF,TGTGCCAGCAGCCGCGGGGGGGTCGTGAACACTGAAGCTTTCTTT
NA,TRBJ1-5,once,TRBV4-1,CASSQVTSSNQPQHF,TGCGCCAGCAGCCAAGTGACATCTAGCAATCAGCCCCAGCATTTT
NA,TRBJ1-6,NA,TRBV11-2,CASRTFYNSPLHF,TGTGCCAGCAGGACTTTCTATAATTCACCCCTCCACTTT
TRBD1,TRBJ1-5,once,TRBV2,CASGGTGAYSNQPQHF,TGTGCCAGCGGAGGGACAGGAGCTTATAGCAATCAGCCCCAGCATTTT
TRBD2,TRBJ2-5,NA,TRBV7-3,CASSLGLAGPRGETQYF,TGTGCTAGCAGCTTAGGACTAGCGGGTCCTCGCGGGGAGACCCAGTACTTC
TRBD1,TRBJ1-1,few,TRBV7-9,CASSLGSGGKTEAFF,TGTGCCAGCAGCTTAGGTTCAGGGGGCAAGACTGAAGCTTTCTTT
NA,TRBJ2-5,NA,TRBV29-1,CSVEVGETQYF,TGCAGCGTTGAAGTCGGAGAGACCCAGTACTTC
NA,TRBJ2-7,NA,TRBV5-6,CASSLRGSYEQYF,TGTGCCAGCAGCTTGAGAGGATCCTACGAGCAGTACTTC
TRBD2,TRBJ2-5,once,TRBV9,CASSGGGLAGGLGRETQYF,TGTGCCAGCAGCGGCGGGGGACTAGCGGGGGGGCTGGGTCGAGAGACCCAGTACTTC
NA,TRBJ2-1,once,TRBV5-1,CASSFKGDTYNEQFF,TGCGCCAGCAGCTTTAAGGGGGACACATACAATGAGCAGTTCTTC
TRBD2,TRBJ2-3,NA,TRBV7-2,CASSFWTSGGPGTDTQYF,TGTGCCAGCAGCTTCTGGACTAGCGGGGGGCCAGGCACAGATACGCAGTATTTT
TRBD1,TRBJ1-4,NA,TRBV27,CASSDRGLPNEKLFF,TGTGCCAGCAGTGACAGGGGGCTTCCTAATGAAAAACTGTTTTTT
NA,TRBJ2-5,few,TRBV18,CASSPLTAETQYF,TGTGCCAGCTCACCACTTACAGCCGAGACCCAGTACTTC
TRBD2,TRBJ2-2,NA,TRBV7-2,CARPGLAGSNTGELFF,TGTGCCAGACCGGGACTAGCGGGGTCGAACACCGGGGAGCTGTTTTTT
TRBD1,TRBJ2-7,NA,TRBV5-6,CASSLGQGSYEQYF,TGTGCCAGCAGCCTAGGACAGGGCTCCTACGAGCAGTACTTC
NA,TRBJ2-6,NA,TRBV7-6,CASSTRQVPSSGANVLTF,TGTGCCAGCAGCACTAGACAAGTACCAAGCTCTGGGGCCAACGTCCTGACTTTC
TRBD1,TRBJ1-1,NA,TRBV14,CASSLRTGGSTEAFF,TGTGCCAGCAGCCTTCGGACAGGGGGCTCGACTGAAGCTTTCTTT
TRBD2,TRBJ2-1,NA,TRBV5-4,CASSSRRTSGGNEQFF,TGTGCCAGCAGCTCCCGTAGGACTAGCGGGGGGAATGAGCAGTTCTTC
NA,TRBJ1-1,NA,TRBV9,CASSFTTQNTEAFF,TGTGCCAGCAGCTTCACCACTCAGAACACTGAAGCTTTCTTT
TRBD2,TRBJ2-5,NA,TRBV2,CASSEGRGAQETQYF,TGTGCCAGCAGTGAGGGGAGGGGAGCGCAAGAGACCCAGTACTTC
TRBD1,TRBJ1-6,NA,TRBV2,CASRGTEAVNSPLHF,TGTGCCAGCCGGGGGACAGAAGCAGTTAATTCACCCCTCCACTTT